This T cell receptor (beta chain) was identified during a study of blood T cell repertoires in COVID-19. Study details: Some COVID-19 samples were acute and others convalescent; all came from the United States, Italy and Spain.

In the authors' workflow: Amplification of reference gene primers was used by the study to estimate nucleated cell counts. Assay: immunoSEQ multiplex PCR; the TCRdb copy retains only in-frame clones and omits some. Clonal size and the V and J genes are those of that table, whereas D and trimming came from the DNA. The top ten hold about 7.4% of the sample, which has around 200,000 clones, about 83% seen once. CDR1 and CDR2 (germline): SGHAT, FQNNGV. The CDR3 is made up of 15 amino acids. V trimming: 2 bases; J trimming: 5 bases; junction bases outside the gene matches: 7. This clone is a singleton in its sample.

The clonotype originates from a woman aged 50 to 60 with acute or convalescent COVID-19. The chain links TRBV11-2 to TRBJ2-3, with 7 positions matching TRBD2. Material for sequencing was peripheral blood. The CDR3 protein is CASSLLSGDLDTQYF. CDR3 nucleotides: TGTGCCAGCAGCTTACTGAGCGGGGACCTAGATACGCAGTATTTT.